These 19 T cell receptor beta chains originate from one sample sequenced in a study of blood T cell repertoires in COVID-19. This table comes from immunoSEQ multiplex PCR, and its TCRdb copy is limited to in-frame clones, with some not included. Here the sample spans under 250,000 clones, 70% to 85% being singletons. Sequenced sample: PBMCs or T cells enriched from blood (not recorded which). The receptors were sampled from a man between 60 and 75 years old who had recovered from COVID-19.

The chain combines TRBV7-8 with TRBJ2-5, with 10 bases fitting TRBD2. Per germline, CDR1 SGHVS and CDR2 FQNEAQ. The CDR3 is 15 amino acids. With 8 bases clipped from V and 2 bases from J, the junction kept 8 bases outside the gene matches. The CDR3 DNA follows: TGTGCCAGCGCTAGCGGGGGACTGTATCAAGAGACCCAGTACTTC. Protein sequence: CASASGGLYQETQYF.

V usage is TRBV13 and J usage is TRBJ2-7; possible D gene TRBD2, 6 bases. CDR1 is PRHDT, CDR2 FYEKMQ, per germline (reference sequence). The germline V and J ends were trimmed by 6 bases and 4 bases, with 10 bases remaining between them. The CDR3 covers 12 residues. CDR3 region: CASRLRGYEQYF. The CDR3 DNA follows: TGTGCCAGCAGATTACGGGGGTACGAGCAGTACTTC.

The CDR3 reads CASSSPYSGNTIYF. CDR3 DNA: TGTGCCAGCAGTTCTCCCTACTCTGGAAACACCATATATTTT. The rearrangement joins TRBV6-5 to TRBJ1-3, with D unresolved. CDR1 and CDR2 from the germline V gene are MNHEY and SVGAGI. CDR3 length equals 14 residues. V lost 4 bases and J lost 0, with 7 bases in between.

As to this clone: Distinct nucleotide sequences in the sample also encode this CDR3. The chain is built from TRBV2 and TRBJ1-3; 7 nucleotides agree with TRBD1. The CDR3 is made up of 13 amino acids. The trim removed 5 bases at V and 4 bases at J, leaving 2 bases unmatched. Germline CDR1 and CDR2: SNHLY and FYNNEI. Written as DNA, the CDR3 is TGTGCCAGCAGTAGGGACAGAGGAAACACCATATATTTT. This codes for CASSRDRGNTIYF.

The chain links TRBV7-2 to TRBJ2-1, with a possible D match to TRBD2 (5 bases). Germline CDR1 reads SGHTA; CDR2 reads FQGNSA. The CDR3 sequence is 16 residues long. Trimming shortened V by 3 bases and J by 0 bases, and 12 bases separated the two germline ends. CDR3 coding DNA: TGTGCCAGCAGCTTGGCGACGGGAAGCTCCTACAATGAGCAGTTCTTC. Translated: CASSLATGSSYNEQFF.

The V and J genes are TRBV29-1 and TRBJ2-2, with D maybe TRBD1 (6 bases). Trimming shortened V by 6 bases and J by 3 bases, and 8 bases separated the two germline ends. Germline loops: CDR1 SQVTM, CDR2 ANQGSEA. The CDR3 contains 12 residues. In DNA, the CDR3 is TGCAGCGTCCCAGGGGACACCGGGGAGCTGTTTTTT. Protein: CSVPGDTGELFF.

V is TRBV7-3 and J is TRBJ2-3, with D possibly being TRBD1 (5 bases). The CDR3 extends over 15 amino acids. Trimming left V 2 bases short and J 4 bases short, with 13 bases between. From germline, CDR1 is SGHTA and CDR2 FQGTGA. The DNA of the CDR3 is TGTGCCAGCAGCTTAGGCGGCAGGGATTCAGATACGCAGTATTTT. Its translation is CASSLGGRDSDTQYF.

The chain recombines TRBV7-9 with TRBJ1-1; no reliable D call. CDR3 length: 13 amino acids. Germline V gene data show CDR1 as SEHNR and CDR2 as FQNEAQ (reference sequence). V was cut by 5 bases and J by 1 base, with 8 bases left in between. CDR3 sequence reads: CASSRGSNTEAFF. CDR3 nucleotide sequence: TGTGCCAGCAGCCGCGGTTCGAACACTGAAGCTTTCTTT.

This rearrangement joins TRBV7-2 to TRBJ2-5; D may be TRBD2 (6 bases). The V end was cut by 5 bases, the J end by 1 base, with 17 bases between. Germline V gene data show CDR1 as SGHTA and CDR2 as FQGNSA. This CDR3 spans 16 amino acids. CDR3 residues: CASSISVAEAQETQYF. As DNA, the CDR3 is TGTGCCAGCAGCATTTCCGTAGCGGAGGCCCAAGAGACCCAGTACTTC.

The chain combines TRBV7-3 with TRBJ1-2; no definite D call. This CDR3 contains 14 residues. Germline V gene lookup returns CDR1 SGHTA and CDR2 FQGTGA. Trimming stripped 1 base from V and 8 bases from J, with 14 bases between. As DNA, the CDR3 is TGTGCCAGCAGCTTAATCTCCGGGGAAGGCGGCTACACCTTC. Its translation: CASSLISGEGGYTF.

This clone was seen just once. This chain connects TRBV7-2 to TRBJ2-1, with 12 bases fitting TRBD2. Germline V gives CDR1 SGHTA, CDR2 FQGNSA. The CDR3 is 17 amino acids. The ends lost 1 base at V and 9 bases at J; junction bases unmatched: 10. CDR3 sequence (DNA): TGTGCCAGCAGCTTAGTAGCTAGCGGGGGGGCAACAGGTGAGCAGTTCTTC. It codes for CASSLVASGGATGEQFF.

The chain recombines TRBV3-1 (or the pseudogene TRBV3-2) with TRBJ2-7, with D perhaps TRBD1 (7 bases). This CDR3 is 14 amino acids long. The V gene lost 1 base and the J gene lost 6 bases, with 13 bases spanning the gap. In germline, CDR1 is LGHDT, CDR2 YNNKEL (reference sequence). The CDR3 DNA reads TGTGCCAGCAGCCAAGCCGCTCAGGGGGGCGAGCAGTACTTC. Protein product: CASSQAAQGGEQYF.

This CDR3 is CASSDGTANEKLFF. The CDR3 nucleotides read TGTGCCAGCAGCGACGGGACAGCAAATGAAAAACTGTTTTTT. The chain recombines TRBV9 with TRBJ1-4; TRBD1 matches at 7 bases. The germline V gene encodes CDR1 SGDLS and CDR2 YYNGEE. The trim removed 3 bases at V and 5 bases at J, leaving 4 bases unmatched. The CDR3 consists of 14 residues.

This chain links TRBV19 with TRBJ2-7; possibly TRBD1 for D (5 bases). The CDR3 runs to 13 residues. Trimming stripped 6 bases from V and 0 bases from J, with 9 bases between. Germline CDR1 reads LNHDA; CDR2 reads SQIVND (reference sequence). CDR3 nucleotide sequence: TGTGCCAGTAGAGACAGTAGCTCCTACGAGCAGTACTTC. Amino acid sequence: CASRDSSSYEQYF.

Comment on this clone: Relative to the germline gene, one junction end is altered; a read error may explain this. CDR3 protein: CASSPQGADTGELFF. As DNA, the CDR3 is TGTGCTAGCAGCCCGCAGGGGGCGGACACCGGGGAGCTGTTTTTT. The chain recombines TRBV7-7 with TRBJ2-2; TRBD1 matches at 8 bases. The CDR3 loop spans 15 amino acids. The V gene's germline CDR1 is SSHAT and CDR2 FNYEAQ (reference sequence).

The table lists this clone with a few counts. The chain is built from TRBV30 and TRBJ2-5; no clear D. The length of the CDR3 is 15 residues. V lost 0 bases to trimming and J lost 0 bases, with 11 bases between them. Germline assignment: CDR1 GTSNPN and CDR2 SVGIG (reference sequence). CDR3 bases: TGTGCCTGGAGTGTACCCATGCAGTACCAAGAGACCCAGTACTTC. It yields the protein CAWSVPMQYQETQYF.

This clone was seen more than once but under ten times. The chain has TRBV18 and TRBJ2-6; no clear D gene. Germline V gene sequence: CDR1 KGHSH, CDR2 LQKENI. The CDR3 spans 17 residues. The ends were cut back, 2 bases at V and 1 base at J, with 12 bases in the middle. CDR3 in amino acids: CASSPTAKRSGANVLTF. The CDR3 DNA follows: TGTGCCAGCTCACCAACAGCCAAAAGGTCTGGGGCCAACGTCCTGACTTTC.

The rearrangement uses TRBV18 and TRBJ2-2, with D unresolved. CDR1 is KGHSH, CDR2 LQKENI, per germline. The CDR3 runs to 14 residues. With 4 bases removed from V and 4 bases from J, the gap between germline ends came to 10 bases. As DNA, the CDR3 is TGTGCCAGCTCACGGCAGGCCCTCACCGGGGAGCTGTTTTTT. Residues: CASSRQALTGELFF.

A single count supports this clone. The chain recombines TRBV19 with TRBJ1-5; a weak D match, TRBD1 (6 bases). The CDR3 covers 14 residues. The V and J ends lost 7 bases and 2 bases respectively, with 12 bases between them. CDR1 LNHDA and CDR2 SQIVND come from the germline V gene (reference sequence). CDR3 in amino acids: CASTKAGGNQPQHF. CDR3 coding DNA: TGTGCCAGTACCAAAGCAGGGGGCAATCAGCCCCAGCATTTT.